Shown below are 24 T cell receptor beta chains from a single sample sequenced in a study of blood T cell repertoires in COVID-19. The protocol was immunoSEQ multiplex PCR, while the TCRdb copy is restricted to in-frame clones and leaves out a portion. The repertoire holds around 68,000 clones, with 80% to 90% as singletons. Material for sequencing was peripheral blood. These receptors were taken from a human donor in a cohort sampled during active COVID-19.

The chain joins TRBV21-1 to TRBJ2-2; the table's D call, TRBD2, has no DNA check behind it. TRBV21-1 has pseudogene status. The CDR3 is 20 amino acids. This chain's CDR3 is CASSKCHGRTSGSHTGELFF. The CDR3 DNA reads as TGTGCCAGCAGCAAATGCCATGGGAGGACTAGCGGGAGTCACACCGGGGAGCTGTTTTTT.

The CDR3 coding sequence is TGTGCCAGCAGCTATACGGTACGAGGCAGCACAGATACGCAGTATTTT. This translates into CASSYTVRGSTDTQYF. This chain links TRBV7-9 with TRBJ2-3; the D is unclear. V was trimmed by 4 bases and J by 0 bases, leaving 14 bases between them. Germline lookup yields CDR1 SEHNR and CDR2 FQNEAQ (reference sequence). This CDR3 is built from 16 residues. Full variable domain (rest looked up from reference TRBV7-9 and TRBJ2-3): DTGVSQNPRHKITKRGQNVTFRCDPISEHNRLYWYRQTLGQGPEFLTYFQNEAQLEKSRLLSDRFSAERPKGSFSTLEIQRTEQGDSAMYLCASSYTVRGSTDTQYFGPGTRLTVL.

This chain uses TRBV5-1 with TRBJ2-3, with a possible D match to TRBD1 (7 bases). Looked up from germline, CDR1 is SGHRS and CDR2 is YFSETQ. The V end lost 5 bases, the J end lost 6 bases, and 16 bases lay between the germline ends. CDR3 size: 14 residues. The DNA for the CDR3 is TGCGCCAGCAGACCCCGGCCAGGGGGGGATACGCAGTATTTT. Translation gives CASRPRPGGDTQYF.

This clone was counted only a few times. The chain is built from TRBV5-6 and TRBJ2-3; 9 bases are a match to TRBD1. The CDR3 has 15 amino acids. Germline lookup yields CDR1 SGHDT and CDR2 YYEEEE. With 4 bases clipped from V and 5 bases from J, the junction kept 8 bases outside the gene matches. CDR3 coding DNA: TGTGCCAGCAGCAACAGGGGGCGTGGGGTAGATACGCAGTATTTT. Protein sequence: CASSNRGRGVDTQYF.

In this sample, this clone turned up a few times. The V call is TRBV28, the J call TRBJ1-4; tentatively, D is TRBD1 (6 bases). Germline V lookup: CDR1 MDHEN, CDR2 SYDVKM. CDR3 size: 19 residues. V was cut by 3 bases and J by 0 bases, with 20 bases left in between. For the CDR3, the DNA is TGTGCCAGCAGTTTGGGGGGGGCCAACCTAAAGGCAACTAATGAAAAACTGTTTTTT. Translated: CASSLGGANLKATNEKLFF.

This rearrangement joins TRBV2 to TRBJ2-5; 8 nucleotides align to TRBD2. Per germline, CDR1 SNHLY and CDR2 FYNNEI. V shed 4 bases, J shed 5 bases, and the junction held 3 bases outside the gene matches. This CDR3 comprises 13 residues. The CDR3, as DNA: TGTGCCAGCAGTGCTGGCGGGGGGGAGACCCAGTACTTC. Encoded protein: CASSAGGGETQYF.

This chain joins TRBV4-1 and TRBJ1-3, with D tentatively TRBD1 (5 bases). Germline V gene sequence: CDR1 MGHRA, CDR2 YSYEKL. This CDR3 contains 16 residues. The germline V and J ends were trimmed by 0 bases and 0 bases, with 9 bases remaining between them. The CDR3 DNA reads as TGCGCCAGCAGCCAAGAGAGGACAAGCTCTGGAAACACCATATATTTT. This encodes CASSQERTSSGNTIYF.

The CDR3 loop is CASSRQDLNNEQFF. For the CDR3, the DNA is TGTGCCAGCAGTCGTCAGGACTTAAACAATGAGCAGTTCTTC. V and J are TRBV2 and TRBJ2-1; D might be TRBD2 (5 bases). V shed 5 bases and J shed 5 bases, with 13 bases lying between them. The CDR3 totals 14 residues. The germline gives CDR1 SNHLY, CDR2 FYNNEI.

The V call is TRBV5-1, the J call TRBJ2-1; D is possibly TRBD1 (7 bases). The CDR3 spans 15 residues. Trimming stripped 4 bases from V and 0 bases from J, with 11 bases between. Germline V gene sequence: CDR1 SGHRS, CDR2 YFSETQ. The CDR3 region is CASSPQGGSYNEQFF. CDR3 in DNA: TGCGCCAGCAGCCCCCAGGGGGGCTCCTACAATGAGCAGTTCTTC.

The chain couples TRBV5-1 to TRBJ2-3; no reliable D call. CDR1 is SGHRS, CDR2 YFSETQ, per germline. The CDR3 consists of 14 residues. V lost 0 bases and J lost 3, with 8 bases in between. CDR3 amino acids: CASSLVRGTDTQYF. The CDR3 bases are TGCGCCAGCAGCTTGGTAAGAGGAACAGATACGCAGTATTTT. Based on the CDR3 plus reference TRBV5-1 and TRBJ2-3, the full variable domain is KAGVTQTPRYLIKTRGQQVTLSCSPISGHRSVSWYQQTPGQGLQFLFEYFSETQRNKGNFPGRFSGRQFSNSRSEMNVSTLELGDSALYLCASSLVRGTDTQYFGPGTRLTVL.

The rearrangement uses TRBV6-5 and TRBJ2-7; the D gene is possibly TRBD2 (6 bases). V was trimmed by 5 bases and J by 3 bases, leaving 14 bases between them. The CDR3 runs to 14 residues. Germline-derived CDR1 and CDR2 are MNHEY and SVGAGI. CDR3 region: CASSRGTGGYEQYF. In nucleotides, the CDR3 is TGTGCCAGCAGTCGCGGGACCGGGGGCTACGAGCAGTACTTC.

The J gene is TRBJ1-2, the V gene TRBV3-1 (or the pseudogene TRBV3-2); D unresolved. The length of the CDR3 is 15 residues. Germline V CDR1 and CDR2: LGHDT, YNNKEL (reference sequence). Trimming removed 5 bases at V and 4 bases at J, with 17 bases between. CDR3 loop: CASSESSRSLYGYTF. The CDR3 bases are TGTGCCAGCAGCGAGTCCTCGAGGTCCCTCTATGGCTACACCTTC.

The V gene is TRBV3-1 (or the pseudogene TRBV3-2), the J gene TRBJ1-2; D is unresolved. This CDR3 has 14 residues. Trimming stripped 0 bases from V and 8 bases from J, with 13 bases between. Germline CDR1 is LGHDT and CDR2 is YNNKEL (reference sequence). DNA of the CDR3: TGTGCCAGCAGCCAAGACGAGGCGGGTCGAGGCTACACCTTC. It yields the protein CASSQDEAGRGYTF.

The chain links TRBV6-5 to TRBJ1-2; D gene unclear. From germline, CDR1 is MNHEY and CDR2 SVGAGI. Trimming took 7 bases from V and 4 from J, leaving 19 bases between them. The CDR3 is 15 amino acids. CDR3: CASTPGTFLFYGYTF. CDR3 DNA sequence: TGTGCCAGCACCCCTGGCACATTCCTCTTCTATGGCTACACCTTC.

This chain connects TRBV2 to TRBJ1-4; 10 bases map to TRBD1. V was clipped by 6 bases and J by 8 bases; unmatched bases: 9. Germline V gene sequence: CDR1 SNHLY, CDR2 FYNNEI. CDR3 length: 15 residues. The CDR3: CASRDRDRGREKLFF. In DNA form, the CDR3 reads TGTGCCAGCAGGGACCGGGACAGGGGTCGAGAAAAACTGTTTTTT.

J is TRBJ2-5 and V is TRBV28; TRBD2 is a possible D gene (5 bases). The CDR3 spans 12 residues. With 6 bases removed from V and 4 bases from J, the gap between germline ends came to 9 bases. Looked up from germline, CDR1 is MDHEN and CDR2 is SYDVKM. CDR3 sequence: CASRAGPETQYF. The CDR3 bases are TGTGCCAGCAGGGCGGGTCCAGAGACCCAGTACTTC.

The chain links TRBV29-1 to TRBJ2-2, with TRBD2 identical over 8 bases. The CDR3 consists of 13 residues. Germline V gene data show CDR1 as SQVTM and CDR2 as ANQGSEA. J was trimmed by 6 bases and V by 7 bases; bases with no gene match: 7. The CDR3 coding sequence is TGCAGCGCCGCTAGGACTAGCTCCGGGGAGCTGTTTTTT. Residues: CSAARTSSGELFF.

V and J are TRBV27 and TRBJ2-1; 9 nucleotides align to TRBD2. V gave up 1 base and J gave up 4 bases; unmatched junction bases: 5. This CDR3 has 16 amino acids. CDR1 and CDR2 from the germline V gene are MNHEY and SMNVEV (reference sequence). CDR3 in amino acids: CASSLYGSGGYNEQFF. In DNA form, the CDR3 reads TGTGCCAGCAGTTTATATGGTAGCGGGGGATACAATGAGCAGTTCTTC.

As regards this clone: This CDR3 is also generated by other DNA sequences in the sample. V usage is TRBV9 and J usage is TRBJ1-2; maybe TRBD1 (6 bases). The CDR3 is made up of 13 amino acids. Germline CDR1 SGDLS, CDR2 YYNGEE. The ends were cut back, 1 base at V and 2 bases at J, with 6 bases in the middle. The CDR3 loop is CASSVTGNYGYTF. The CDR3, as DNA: TGTGCCAGCAGCGTAACAGGGAACTATGGCTACACCTTC.

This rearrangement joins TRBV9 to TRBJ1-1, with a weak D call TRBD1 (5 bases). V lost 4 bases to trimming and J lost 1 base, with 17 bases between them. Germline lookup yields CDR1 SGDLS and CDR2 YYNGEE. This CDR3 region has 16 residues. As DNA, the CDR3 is TGTGCCAGCAGCCCCCACCTGGGGCAGAAGAACACTGAAGCTTTCTTT. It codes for CASSPHLGQKNTEAFF.

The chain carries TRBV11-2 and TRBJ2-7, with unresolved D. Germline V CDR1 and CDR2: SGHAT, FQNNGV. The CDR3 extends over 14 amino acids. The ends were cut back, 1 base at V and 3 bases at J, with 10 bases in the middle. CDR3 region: CASSLGLVHYEQYF. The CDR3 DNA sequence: TGTGCCAGCAGCTTAGGTCTAGTACACTACGAGCAGTACTTC.

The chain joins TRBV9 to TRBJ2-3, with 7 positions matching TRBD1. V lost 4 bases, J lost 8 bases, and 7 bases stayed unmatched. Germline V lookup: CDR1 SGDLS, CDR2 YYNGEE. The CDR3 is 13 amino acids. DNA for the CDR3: TGTGCCAGCAGCAATACAGGGGAGAGTACGCAGTATTTT. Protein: CASSNTGESTQYF.

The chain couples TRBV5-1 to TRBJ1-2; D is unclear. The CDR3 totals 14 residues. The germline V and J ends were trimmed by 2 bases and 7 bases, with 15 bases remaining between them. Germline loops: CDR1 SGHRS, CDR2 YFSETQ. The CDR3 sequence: CASSFGLGSAGYTF. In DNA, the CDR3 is TGCGCCAGCAGCTTCGGACTGGGCTCGGCTGGCTACACCTTC.

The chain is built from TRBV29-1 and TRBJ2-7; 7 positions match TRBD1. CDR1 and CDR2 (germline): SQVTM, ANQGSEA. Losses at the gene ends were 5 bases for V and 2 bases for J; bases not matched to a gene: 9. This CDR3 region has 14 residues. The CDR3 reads CSVIPDRSTYEQYF. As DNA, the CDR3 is TGCAGCGTTATCCCGGACAGGTCTACCTACGAGCAGTACTTC.